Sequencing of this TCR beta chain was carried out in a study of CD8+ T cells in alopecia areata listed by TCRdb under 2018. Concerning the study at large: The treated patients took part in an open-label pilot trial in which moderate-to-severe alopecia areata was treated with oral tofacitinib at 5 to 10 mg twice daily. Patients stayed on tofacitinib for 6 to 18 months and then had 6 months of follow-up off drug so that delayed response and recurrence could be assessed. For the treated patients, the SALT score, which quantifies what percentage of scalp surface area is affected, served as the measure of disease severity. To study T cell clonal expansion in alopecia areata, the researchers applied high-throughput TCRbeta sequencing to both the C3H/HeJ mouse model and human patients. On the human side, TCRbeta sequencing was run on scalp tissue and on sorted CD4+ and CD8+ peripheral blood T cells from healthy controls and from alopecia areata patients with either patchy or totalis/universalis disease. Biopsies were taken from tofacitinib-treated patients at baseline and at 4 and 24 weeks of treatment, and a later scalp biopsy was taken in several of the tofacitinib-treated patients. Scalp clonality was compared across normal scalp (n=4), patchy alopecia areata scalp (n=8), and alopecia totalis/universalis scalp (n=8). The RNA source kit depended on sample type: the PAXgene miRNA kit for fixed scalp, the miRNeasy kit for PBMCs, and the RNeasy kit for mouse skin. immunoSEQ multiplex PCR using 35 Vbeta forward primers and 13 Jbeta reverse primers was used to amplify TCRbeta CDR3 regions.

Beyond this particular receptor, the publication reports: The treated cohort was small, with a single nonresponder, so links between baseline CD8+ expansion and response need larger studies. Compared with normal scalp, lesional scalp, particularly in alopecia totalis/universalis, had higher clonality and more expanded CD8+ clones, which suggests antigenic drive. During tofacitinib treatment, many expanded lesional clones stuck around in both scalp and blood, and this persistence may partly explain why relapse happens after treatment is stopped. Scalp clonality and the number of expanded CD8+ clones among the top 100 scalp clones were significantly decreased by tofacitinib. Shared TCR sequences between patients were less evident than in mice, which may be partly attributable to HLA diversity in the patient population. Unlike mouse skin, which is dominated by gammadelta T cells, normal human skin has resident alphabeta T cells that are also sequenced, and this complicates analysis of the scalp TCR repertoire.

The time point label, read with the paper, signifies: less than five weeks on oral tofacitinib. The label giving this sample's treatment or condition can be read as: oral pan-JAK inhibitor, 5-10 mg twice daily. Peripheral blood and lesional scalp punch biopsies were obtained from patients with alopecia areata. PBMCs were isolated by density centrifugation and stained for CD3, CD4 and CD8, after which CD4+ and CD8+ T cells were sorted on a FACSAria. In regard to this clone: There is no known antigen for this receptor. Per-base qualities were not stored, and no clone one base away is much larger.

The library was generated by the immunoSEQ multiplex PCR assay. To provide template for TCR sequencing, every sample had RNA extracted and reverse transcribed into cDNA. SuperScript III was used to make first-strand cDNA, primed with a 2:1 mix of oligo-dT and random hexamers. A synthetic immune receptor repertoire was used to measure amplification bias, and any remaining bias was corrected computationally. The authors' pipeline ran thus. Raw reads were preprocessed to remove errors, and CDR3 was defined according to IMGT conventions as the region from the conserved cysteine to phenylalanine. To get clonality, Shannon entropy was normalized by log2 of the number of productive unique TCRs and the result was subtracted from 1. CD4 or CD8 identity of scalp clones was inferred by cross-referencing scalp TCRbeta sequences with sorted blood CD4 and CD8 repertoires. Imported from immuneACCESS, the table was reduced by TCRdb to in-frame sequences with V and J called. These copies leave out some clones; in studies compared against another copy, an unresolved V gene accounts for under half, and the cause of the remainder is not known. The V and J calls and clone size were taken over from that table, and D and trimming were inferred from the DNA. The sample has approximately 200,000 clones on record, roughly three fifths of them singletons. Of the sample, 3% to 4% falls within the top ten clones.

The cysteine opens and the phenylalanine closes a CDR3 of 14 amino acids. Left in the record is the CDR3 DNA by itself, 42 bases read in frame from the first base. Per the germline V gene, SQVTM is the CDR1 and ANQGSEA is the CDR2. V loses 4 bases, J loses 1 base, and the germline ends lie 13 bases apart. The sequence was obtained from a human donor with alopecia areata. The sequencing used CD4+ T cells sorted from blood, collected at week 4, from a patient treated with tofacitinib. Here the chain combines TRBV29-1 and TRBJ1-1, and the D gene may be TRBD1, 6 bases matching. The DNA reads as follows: TGCAGCGTTGGGGTTACGACAGGGAACACTGAAGCTTTCTTT. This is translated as CSVGVTTGNTEAFF.